This T cell receptor (beta chain) emerged from a study of identical twins. Study-level points and caveats: The analysis was cross-sectional rather than longitudinal within donors. Invariant MAIT and iNKT cells could partly confound zero-insertion analyses.

In the case of this clonotype: Its specificity is unknown.

The CDR3 runs to 17 residues. Germline CDR1 KGHSH, CDR2 LQKENI. V trimming: 2 bases; J trimming: 2 bases; junction bases outside the gene matches: 8. Via MiXCR, TCRdb re-called the 5' RACE reads, giving one row per CDR3 protein. The sample holds about 220,000 distinct CDR3 sequences, around 9.6% seen once. The source material was memory (CD45RO+) T cells sorted from blood. The gene calls are TRBV18 and TRBJ1-2; 10 nucleotides agree with TRBD1. The TCR originated in a woman in her late teens or twenties in good health. The CDR3 DNA sequence: TGTGCCAGCTCACCATTACCGGGACAGGGGTCAAACTATGGCTACACCTTC. Residues: CASSPLPGQGSNYGYTF.